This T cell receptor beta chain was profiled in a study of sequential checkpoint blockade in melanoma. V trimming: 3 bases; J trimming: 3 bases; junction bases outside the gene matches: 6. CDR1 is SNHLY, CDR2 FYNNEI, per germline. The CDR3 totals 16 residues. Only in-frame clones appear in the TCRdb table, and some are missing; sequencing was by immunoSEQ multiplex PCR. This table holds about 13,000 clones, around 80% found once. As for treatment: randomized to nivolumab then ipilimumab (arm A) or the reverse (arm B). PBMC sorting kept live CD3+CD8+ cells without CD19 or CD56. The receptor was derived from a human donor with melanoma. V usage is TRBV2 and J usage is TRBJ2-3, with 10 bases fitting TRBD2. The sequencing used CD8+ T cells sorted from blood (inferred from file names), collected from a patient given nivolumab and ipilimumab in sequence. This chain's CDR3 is CASSDLAGGQTDTQYF. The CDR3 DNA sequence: TGTGCCAGCAGTGACTTAGCGGGGGGCCAAACAGATACGCAGTATTTT.